These T cell receptor beta chains were read from a single sample in a study of Graves' ophthalmopathy and Graves' hyperthyroidism. TCRdb processed the multiplex PCR reads anew with MiXCR; each CDR3 protein has one entry. Of just over 600,000 distinct CDR3 sequences listed, 20% to 25% were seen once; the top ten hold more than 5.5%. Sequencing input: peripheral blood. The receptors were gathered from a woman between 18 and 29 years old with stable Graves' hyperthyroidism. Some clones in this sample may be carry-over from other donors' samples. Both conserved end residues are part of each CDR3. A D gene is named only where the DNA matches it firmly. Size is omitted from some rows. Given values are once, few, many or a class for expanded clones.

size	D	V	length	J	CDR3	DNA
many	NA	TRBV6-5	14	TRBJ1-2	CASSFGREFYGYTF	TGTGCCAGCAGTTTTGGCAGGGAGTTTTATGGCTACACCTTC
NA	NA	TRBV28	17	TRBJ2-7	CASSLNGVGVVSYEQYF	TGTGCCAGCAGTCTTAATGGGGTCGGGGTCGTCTCCTACGAGCAGTACTTC
many	NA	TRBV19	15	TRBJ1-5	CASSIKGSSNQPQHF	TGTGCCAGTAGTATAAAGGGGTCAAGCAATCAGCCCCAGCATTTT
many	NA	TRBV12-5	14	TRBJ2-7	CASGLVLIRYEQYF	TGTGCTAGTGGTTTGGTACTGATTCGCTACGAGCAGTACTTC
NA	NA	TRBV4-1	15	TRBJ2-7	CASSQDSGWSYEQYF	TGCGCCAGCAGCCAAGATTCAGGGTGGTCCTACGAGCAGTACTTC
many	NA	TRBV4-1	14	TRBJ1-2	CASSQVKGNYGYTF	TGCGCCAGCAGCCAAGTCAAGGGAAACTATGGCTACACCTTC
NA	NA	TRBV5-5	16	TRBJ1-5	CASSLSAWVNDQPQHF	TGTGCCAGCAGCTTAAGTGCCTGGGTTAACGATCAGCCCCAGCATTTT
many	NA	TRBV28	16	TRBJ2-5	CASSPRWGEMDETQYF	TGTGCCAGCAGTCCTCGATGGGGGGAGATGGATGAGACCCAGTACTTC
NA	TRBD1	TRBV28	14	TRBJ2-7	CASRRSRGLYEQYF	TGTGCCAGCAGGAGGAGCAGGGGGCTGTACGAGCAGTACTTC
once	TRBD1	TRBV10-3	13	TRBJ1-2	CAISPQGEDGYTF	TGTGCCATCAGCCCTCAGGGGGAAGATGGCTACACCTTC
many	NA	TRBV28	12	TRBJ1-6	CASSLDPSGLHF	TGTGCCAGCAGCCTGGACCCGTCGGGTCTCCACTTT
few	NA	TRBV6-5	14	TRBJ1-2	CASSFGWGRLGYTF	TGTGCCAGCAGTTTTGGGTGGGGGCGGCTCGGCTACACCTTC
many	NA	TRBV5-1	15	TRBJ1-6	CASSLMTAYNSPLHF	TGCGCCAGCAGCTTGATGACAGCTTATAATTCACCCCTCCACTTT
many	TRBD1	TRBV14	14	TRBJ2-7	CASRHWTGSGEQYF	TGTGCCAGCAGACATTGGACAGGGTCGGGCGAGCAGTACTTC
NA	NA	TRBV7-2	14	TRBJ1-6	CASSPDRDYSPLHF	TGTGCCAGCAGCCCTGACCGGGACTATTCACCCCTCCACTTT
many	NA	TRBV15	15	TRBJ1-5	CATSSGRGRHQPQHF	TGTGCCACCAGCAGCGGGCGCGGACGCCATCAGCCCCAGCATTTT
many	NA	TRBV5-1	13	TRBJ2-7	CASRNQGVVEQYF	TGCGCCAGCAGGAACCAGGGAGTTGTCGAGCAGTACTTC
many	TRBD1	TRBV9	15	TRBJ1-6	CASSATGTGIPPLHF	TGTGCCAGCAGCGCTACCGGGACAGGGATTCCACCCCTCCACTTT
few	TRBD1	TRBV12-3/TRBV12-4	13	TRBJ1-5	CASSYDRAQPQHF	TGTGCCAGCAGTTACGACAGGGCCCAGCCCCAGCATTTT
many	TRBD2	TRBV6-5	14	TRBJ2-7	CASSFSGGAHEQYF	TGTGCCAGCAGTTTTAGCGGGGGCGCACACGAGCAGTACTTC
many	NA	TRBV5-6	14	TRBJ2-7	CASSFGTQAYEQYF	TGTGCCAGCAGCTTTGGGACGCAAGCCTACGAGCAGTACTTC
NA	TRBD2	TRBV6-1	17	TRBJ2-5	CASSPGLAGGYEETQYF	TGTGCCAGCAGTCCCGGACTAGCGGGGGGTTATGAGGAGACCCAGTACTTC
NA	TRBD1	TRBV28	15	TRBJ2-5	CASSTIGQGEETQYF	TGTGCCAGCAGCACTATCGGACAGGGCGAAGAGACCCAGTACTTC
many	NA	TRBV30	15	TRBJ1-3	CAWSVMGSSGNTIYF	TGTGCCTGGAGTGTAATGGGGAGCTCTGGAAACACCATATATTTT
NA	NA	TRBV7-9	15	TRBJ2-5	CASKFGGHQEETQYF	TGTGCCAGCAAGTTCGGGGGACACCAGGAAGAGACCCAGTACTTC
once	NA	TRBV12-3/TRBV12-4	13	TRBJ2-5	CASTIDSQETQYF	TGTGCCAGCACCATTGACAGCCAAGAGACCCAGTACTTC
once	NA	TRBV18	15	TRBJ2-7	CASSPQGGGIGEQYF	TGTGCCAGCTCACCACAAGGGGGGGGAATCGGCGAGCAGTACTTC
many	TRBD1	TRBV6-1	16	TRBJ1-6	CASSDTDRGENSPLHF	TGTGCCAGCAGCGATACGGACAGGGGAGAAAATTCACCCCTCCACTTT
many	NA	TRBV5-1	12	TRBJ2-7	CASSFWDSEQYF	TGCGCCAGCAGCTTCTGGGATTCCGAGCAGTACTTC
many	TRBD1	TRBV19	17	TRBJ2-2	CASSIAGQGSWTGELFF	TGTGCCAGTAGTATAGCGGGACAGGGATCATGGACCGGGGAGCTGTTTTTT
few	NA	TRBV6-2/TRBV6-3	17	TRBJ2-4	CASSYELEESAKNIQYF	TGTGCCAGCAGTTACGAACTGGAGGAATCAGCCAAAAACATTCAGTACTTC
many	TRBD1	TRBV24-1	13	TRBJ2-5	CATSDADRITQYF	TGTGCCACCAGTGATGCGGACAGGATAACCCAGTACTTC
many	NA	TRBV12-3/TRBV12-4	14	TRBJ2-7	CASTSPSGSYEQYF	TGTGCCAGCACTTCCCCCAGCGGTTCCTACGAGCAGTACTTC
many	TRBD1	TRBV28	17	TRBJ2-7	CASSFPEPSDRAGEQYF	TGTGCCAGCAGTTTCCCCGAGCCAAGCGACAGGGCCGGCGAGCAGTACTTC
many	NA	TRBV12-3/TRBV12-4	13	TRBJ1-2	CASTPGPSYGYTF	TGTGCCAGCACCCCGGGACCCAGCTATGGCTACACCTTC
many	TRBD2	TRBV12-3/TRBV12-4	14	TRBJ2-5	CASSYERGSETQYF	TGTGCCAGCAGTTATGAGCGGGGGTCAGAGACCCAGTACTTC
NA	TRBD1	TRBV12-3/TRBV12-4	15	TRBJ1-2	CASSLTRTGMGGYTF	TGTGCCAGCAGTTTAACCCGGACAGGGATGGGTGGCTACACCTTC
NA	TRBD1	TRBV6-2/TRBV6-3	13	TRBJ2-7	CASSYFGTADQYF	TGTGCCAGCAGTTACTTCGGGACAGCCGATCAGTACTTC
few	NA	TRBV19	17	TRBJ2-6	CASTPGSLISGANVLTF	TGTGCCAGTACCCCGGGATCGCTTATCTCTGGGGCCAACGTCCTGACTTTC
many	NA	TRBV7-8	12	TRBJ2-7	CASNVGGNEQYF	TGTGCCAGCAACGTAGGGGGAAACGAGCAGTACTTC
NA	NA	TRBV28	13	TRBJ1-1	CASSPTGMTEAFF	TGTGCCAGCAGCCCCACAGGGATGACTGAAGCTTTCTTT